Shown below are 13 T cell receptor beta chains from a single sample sequenced in a study of PD-L1 blockade in urothelial cancer. Time point defined: peripheral blood 6 weeks after treatment start. The repertoire was sequenced with immunoSEQ multiplex PCR; TCRdb's copy has only in-frame clones and lacks some. Among 95,000 to 150,000 clones, 86% were seen once, and the ten largest hold 2% to 3%. This specimen consisted of PBMCs, obtained around atezolizumab (anti-PD-L1) treatment. The receptors were sampled from a man aged 45-60 years with urothelial cancer.

This chain connects TRBV19 to TRBJ2-7; TRBD1 is a possible D gene (6 bases). Germline assignment: CDR1 LNHDA and CDR2 SQIVND (reference sequence). The V end was cut by 5 bases, the J end by 4 bases, with 18 bases between. The CDR3 is made up of 15 amino acids. The CDR3 region has the DNA TGTGCCAGTAGTCCAGGACAGCTCAGACCTTACGAGCAGTACTTC. Translated, it gives CASSPGQLRPYEQYF.

V and J are TRBV6-1 and TRBJ1-1; possible D gene TRBD1, 5 bases. CDR1 and CDR2 (germline): MNHNS, SASEGT. Trimming removed 6 bases at V and 4 bases at J, with 12 bases between. The CDR3 is made up of 13 amino acids. CDR3 nucleotide sequence: TGTGCCAGCAGGGGGGGGGTCGGCACTGAAGCTTTCTTT. Amino acids: CASRGGVGTEAFF.

The chain has TRBV7-9 and TRBJ2-1; D remains unclear. Germline assignment: CDR1 SEHNR and CDR2 FQNEAQ (reference sequence). CDR3 length: 12 amino acids. V shed 8 bases and J shed 12 bases, with 17 bases lying between them. This chain's CDR3 is CASGLTSSWQFF. The CDR3 nucleotides are TGTGCCAGCGGCCTGACTTCCTCCTGGCAGTTCTTC.

The chain employs TRBV15 and TRBJ1-5; D possibly corresponds to TRBD1 (5 bases). This CDR3 contains 15 residues. V was shortened by 0 bases and J by 2 bases, with 8 bases between the two germline ends. CDR1 and CDR2 (germline): LNHNV, YYDKDF (reference sequence). In nucleotides, the CDR3 is TGTGCCACCAGCAGAGAGGGGGAGGGCAATCAGCCCCAGCATTTT. Amino acid sequence: CATSREGEGNQPQHF.

The rearrangement links TRBV30 to TRBJ2-2; 7 bases map to TRBD2. Germline V gene sequence: CDR1 GTSNPN, CDR2 SVGIG (reference sequence). The CDR3 spans 14 residues. V shed 3 bases, J shed 6 bases, and the junction held 7 bases outside the gene matches. In DNA, the CDR3 is TGTGCCTGGAGCCCGGGGACTAACCCCGGGGAGCTGTTTTTT. Translating it yields CAWSPGTNPGELFF.

The chain links TRBV4-2 to TRBJ1-6; no reliable D call. Germline CDR1 and CDR2: LGHNA and YNFKEQ. The CDR3 totals 17 residues. Trimming stripped 0 bases from V and 10 bases from J, with 19 bases between. CDR3 region: CASSQETRVVMRSPLHF. CDR3 DNA sequence: TGTGCCAGCAGCCAAGAGACTCGGGTAGTTATGCGGTCACCCCTCCACTTT.

This chain links TRBV30 with TRBJ1-1, with TRBD1 identical over 8 bases. The germline CDR1 and CDR2 sequences are GTSNPN and SVGIG (reference sequence). The CDR3 extends over 16 amino acids. V lost 0 bases, J lost 5 bases, and 11 bases stayed unmatched. The CDR3 bases are TGTGCCTGGAGTGTACGAGGTCCCAGACAGGGGACTGAAGCTTTCTTT. It codes for CAWSVRGPRQGTEAFF.

This clone was seen just once. V is TRBV29-1 and J is TRBJ1-1, with D possibly matching TRBD1 (6 bases). The germline V gene encodes CDR1 SQVTM and CDR2 ANQGSEA. The CDR3 covers 13 residues. Trimming stripped 7 bases from V and 0 bases from J, with 12 bases between. CDR3 sequence reads: CSAVGQLNTEAFF. Here the CDR3 DNA reads TGCAGCGCAGTAGGACAGTTGAACACTGAAGCTTTCTTT. The entire variable domain, with the rest obtained from reference TRBV29-1 and TRBJ1-1, is as follows: SAVISQKPSRDICQRGTSLTIQCQVDSQVTMMFWYRQQPGQSLTLIATANQGSEATYESGFVIDKFPISRPNLTFSTLTVSNMSPEDSSIYLCSAVGQLNTEAFFGQGTRLTVV.

A few counts support this clone. A junction boundary mismatches the germline segment, possibly from a read error. The chain is built from TRBV7-7 and TRBJ2-2; 7 positions agree with TRBD2. The CDR3 has 16 amino acids. Germline loops: CDR1 SSHAT, CDR2 FNYEAQ (reference sequence). This CDR3 is CASSLEAGEYTGELFF. Here the CDR3 DNA reads TGTGCTAGCAGCTTAGAGGCGGGAGAGTACACCGGGGAGCTGTTTTTT. The whole variable domain, remainder taken from reference TRBV7-7 and TRBJ2-2, is GAGVSQSPRYKVTKRGQDVTLRCDPISSHATLYWYQQALGQGPEFLTYFNYEAQPDKSGLPSDRFSAERPEGSISTLTIQRTEQRDSAMYRCASSLEAGEYTGELFFGEGSRLTVL.

In nucleotides, the CDR3 is TGCGCCAGCAGCGTAGCGGGGTGGTCCTACGAGCAGTACTTC. Its translation: CASSVAGWSYEQYF. The chain joins TRBV5-1 to TRBJ2-7, with 8 bases fitting TRBD2. Germline V gene lookup returns CDR1 SGHRS and CDR2 YFSETQ. V shed 4 bases, J shed 1 base, and the junction held 4 bases outside the gene matches. The CDR3 covers 14 residues.

The CDR3 region has the DNA TGTGCCAGCACCCAATCAGGGGAGAGCTCCTATAATTCACCCCTCCACTTT. This codes for CASTQSGESSYNSPLHF. This rearrangement joins TRBV27 to TRBJ1-6; perhaps TRBD1 as D (6 bases). CDR1 and CDR2 from the germline V gene are MNHEY and SMNVEV (reference sequence). CDR3 length: 17 residues. V was shortened by 7 bases and J by 0 bases, with 16 bases between the two germline ends.

This clone was recorded only once. The CDR3, as DNA: TGTGCCAGCAGTTTTTGGGCAGGGGGACAGCCCCAGCATTTT. Protein sequence: CASSFWAGGQPQHF. This chain connects TRBV28 to TRBJ1-5; 7 positions match TRBD1. The ends lost 3 bases at V and 7 bases at J; junction bases unmatched: 6. This CDR3 is built from 14 residues. The germline gives CDR1 MDHEN, CDR2 SYDVKM. Full variable domain (remainder filled in from reference TRBV28 and TRBJ1-5): DVKVTQSSRYLVKRTGEKVFLECVQDMDHENMFWYRQDPGLGLRLIYFSYDVKMKEKGDIPEGYSVSREKKERFSLILESASTNQTSMYLCASSFWAGGQPQHFGDGTRLSIL.

The chain uses TRBV7-9 and TRBJ2-7, with TRBD2 identical over 9 bases. The CDR3 length is 16 residues. V gave up 3 bases and J gave up 4 bases; unmatched junction bases: 10. Germline-derived CDR1 and CDR2 are SEHNR and FQNEAQ (reference sequence). CDR3 bases: TGTGCCAGCAGCTTTTTTCTAGCGGGATACCCTTACGAGCAGTACTTC. It is translated as CASSFFLAGYPYEQYF. Together with reference TRBV7-9 and TRBJ2-7, the CDR3 gives the full variable domain: DTGVSQNPRHKITKRGQNVTFRCDPISEHNRLYWYRQTLGQGPEFLTYFQNEAQLEKSRLLSDRFSAERPKGSFSTLEIQRTEQGDSAMYLCASSFFLAGYPYEQYFGPGTRLTVT.